These T cell receptor beta chains were read from a single sample in a study of PD-1 blockade in classical Hodgkin lymphoma. TCRdb's table, derived via immunoSEQ multiplex PCR, lists solely in-frame clones and lacks some. This sample has roughly 49,000 clones, with about 90% found just once. The starting material was peripheral blood mononuclear cells (PBMCs), obtained before the fourth cycle of nivolumab. These receptors all come from a human donor with classical Hodgkin lymphoma. Both conserved end residues are part of each CDR3. The D gene is left open where the match is weak. Rows give clone size only sometimes, using once, few, many, or a class for an expanded clone.

abundance	d_gene	j_gene	v_gene	CDR3aa	CDR3nt
-	TRBD2	TRBJ2-1	TRBV7-6	CASSWGLAGEQFF	TGTGCCAGCAGCTGGGGACTAGCGGGAGAGCAGTTCTTC
-	TRBD2	TRBJ2-7	TRBV9	CASSADSGRDSYEQYF	TGTGCCAGCAGCGCCGATAGCGGGCGGGACTCCTACGAGCAGTACTTC
-	-	TRBJ2-1	TRBV9	CASSVAGGGSSYNEQFF	TGTGCCAGCAGCGTAGCGGGGGGCGGGAGTTCCTACAATGAGCAGTTCTTC
-	-	TRBJ2-3	TRBV30	CAWSEGTFTRMADTQYF	TGTGCCTGGAGTGAAGGGACATTCACTAGGATGGCAGATACGCAGTATTTT
-	TRBD1	TRBJ2-4	TRBV30	CAWSVWGQVNIQYF	TGTGCCTGGAGTGTATGGGGACAGGTCAACATTCAGTACTTC
once	TRBD2	TRBJ2-7	TRBV19	CASSHSGVPYEQYF	TGTGCCAGTAGTCATAGCGGGGTCCCCTACGAGCAGTACTTC
-	-	TRBJ1-4	TRBV5-1	CASSLTGQTEKLFF	TGCGCCAGCAGCTTGACAGGGCAGACTGAAAAACTGTTTTTT
-	-	TRBJ2-7	TRBV7-9	CASSLLGQPYEQYF	TGTGCCAGCAGCTTACTTGGGCAGCCATACGAGCAGTACTTC
few	TRBD2	TRBJ2-1	TRBV14	CASSQWTRGQFF	TGTGCCAGCAGCCAATGGACTAGGGGGCAGTTCTTC
medium-sized	-	TRBJ2-3	TRBV21-1	CASSKRRAGDPKGTDTQYF	TGTGCCAGCAGCAAAAGGAGGGCAGGGGACCCGAAGGGCACAGATACGCAGTATTTT